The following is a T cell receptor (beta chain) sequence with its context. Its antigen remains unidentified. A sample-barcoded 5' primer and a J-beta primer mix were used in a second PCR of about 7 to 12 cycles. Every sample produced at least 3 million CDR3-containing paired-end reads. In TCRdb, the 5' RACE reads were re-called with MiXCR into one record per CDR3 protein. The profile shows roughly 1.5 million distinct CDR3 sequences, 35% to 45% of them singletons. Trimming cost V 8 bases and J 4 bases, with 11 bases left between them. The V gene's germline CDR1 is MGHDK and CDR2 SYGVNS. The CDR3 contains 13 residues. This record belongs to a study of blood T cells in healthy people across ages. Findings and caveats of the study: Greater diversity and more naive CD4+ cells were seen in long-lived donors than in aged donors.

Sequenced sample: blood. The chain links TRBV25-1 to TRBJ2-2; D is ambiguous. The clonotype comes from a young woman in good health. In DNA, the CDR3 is TGTGCCAGCTTTGAACATCCCACCGGGGAGCTGTTTTTT. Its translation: CASFEHPTGELFF.